The clone carrying this T cell receptor beta chain was seen once. Its antigen remains unidentified. The data belong to a study of blood T cells in healthy people across ages. Overall study results and limits: Naive T cell percentage strongly correlated with TCR beta diversity.

Using a J-beta primer mix together with a sample-barcoded 5' primer, a second PCR was run for roughly 7 to 11 cycles. Paired-end reads containing CDR3 totaled no fewer than 2.5 million for each sample. Each CDR3 protein gets one entry after TCRdb re-called the 5' RACE reads with MiXCR. Of approximately 1,000,000 distinct CDR3 sequences in the sample, approximately 38% are singletons; the top ten hold around 13%. Samples had at least 7 million PBMCs isolated from them. Sample: blood. This receptor was taken from a man between 18 and 29 years old in good health.

This CDR3 is CASGPDGPANYGYTF. The CDR3 DNA is TGTGCTAGTGGGCCAGACGGGCCCGCTAACTATGGCTACACCTTC. The chain carries TRBV12-5 and TRBJ1-2; D gene uncertain. Germline CDR1 and CDR2: LGHNT and FRNRAP. The length of the CDR3 is 15 residues. Trimming shortened V by 6 bases and J by 0 bases, and 14 bases separated the two germline ends.